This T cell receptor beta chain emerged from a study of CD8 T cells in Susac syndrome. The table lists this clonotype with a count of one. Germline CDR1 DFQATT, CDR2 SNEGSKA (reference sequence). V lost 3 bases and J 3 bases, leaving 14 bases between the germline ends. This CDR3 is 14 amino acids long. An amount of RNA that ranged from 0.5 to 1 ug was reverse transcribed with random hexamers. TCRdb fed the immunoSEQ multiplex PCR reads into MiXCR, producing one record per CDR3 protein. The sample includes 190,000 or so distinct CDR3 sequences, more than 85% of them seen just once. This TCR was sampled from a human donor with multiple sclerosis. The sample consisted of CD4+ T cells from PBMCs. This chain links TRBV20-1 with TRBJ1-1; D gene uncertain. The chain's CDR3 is CSARRSQWDTEAFF. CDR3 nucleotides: TGCAGTGCTAGGCGGAGTCAATGGGACACTGAAGCTTTCTTT.